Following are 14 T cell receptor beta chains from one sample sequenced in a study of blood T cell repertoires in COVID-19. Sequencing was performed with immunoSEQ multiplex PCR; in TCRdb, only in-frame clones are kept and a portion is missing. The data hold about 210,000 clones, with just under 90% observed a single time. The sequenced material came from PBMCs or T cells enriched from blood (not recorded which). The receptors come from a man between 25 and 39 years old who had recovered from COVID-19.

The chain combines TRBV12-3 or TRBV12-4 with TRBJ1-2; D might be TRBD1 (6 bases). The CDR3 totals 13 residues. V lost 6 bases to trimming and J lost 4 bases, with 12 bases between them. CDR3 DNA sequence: TGTGCCAGCAGAGCAGGGGCCCGCTATGGCTACACCTTC. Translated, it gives CASRAGARYGYTF.

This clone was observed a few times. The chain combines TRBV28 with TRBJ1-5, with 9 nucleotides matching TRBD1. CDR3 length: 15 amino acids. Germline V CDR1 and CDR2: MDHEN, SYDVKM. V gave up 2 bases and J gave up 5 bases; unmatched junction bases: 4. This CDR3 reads CASSLRGTGHQPQHF. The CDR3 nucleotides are TGTGCCAGCAGTTTAAGGGGGACAGGGCATCAGCCCCAGCATTTT.

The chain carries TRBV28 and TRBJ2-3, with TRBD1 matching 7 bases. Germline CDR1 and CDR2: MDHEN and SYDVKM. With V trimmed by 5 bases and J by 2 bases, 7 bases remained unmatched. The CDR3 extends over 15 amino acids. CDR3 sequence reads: CASSTGDTHTDTQYF. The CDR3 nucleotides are TGTGCCAGCAGTACAGGGGACACACACACAGATACGCAGTATTTT.

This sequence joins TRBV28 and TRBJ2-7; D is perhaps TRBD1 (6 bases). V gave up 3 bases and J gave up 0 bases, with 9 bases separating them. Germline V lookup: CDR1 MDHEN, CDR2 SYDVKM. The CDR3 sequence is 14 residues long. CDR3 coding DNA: TGTGCCAGCAGTTTTGGGACAAACTCCTACGAGCAGTACTTC. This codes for CASSFGTNSYEQYF.

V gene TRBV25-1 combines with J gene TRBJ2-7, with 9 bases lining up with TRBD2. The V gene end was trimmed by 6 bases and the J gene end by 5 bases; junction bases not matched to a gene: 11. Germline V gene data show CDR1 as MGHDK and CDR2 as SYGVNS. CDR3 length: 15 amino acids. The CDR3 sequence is CASSDAGLANHEQYF. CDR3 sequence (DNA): TGTGCCAGCAGCGACGCGGGACTAGCAAACCACGAGCAGTACTTC.

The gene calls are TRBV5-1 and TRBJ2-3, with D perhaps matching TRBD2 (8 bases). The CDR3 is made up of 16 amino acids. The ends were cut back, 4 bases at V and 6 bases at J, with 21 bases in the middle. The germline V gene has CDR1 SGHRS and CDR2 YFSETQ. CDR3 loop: CASSDRVAGKSDTQYF. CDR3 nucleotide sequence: TGCGCCAGCAGCGACAGGGTAGCGGGAAAGTCTGATACGCAGTATTTT.

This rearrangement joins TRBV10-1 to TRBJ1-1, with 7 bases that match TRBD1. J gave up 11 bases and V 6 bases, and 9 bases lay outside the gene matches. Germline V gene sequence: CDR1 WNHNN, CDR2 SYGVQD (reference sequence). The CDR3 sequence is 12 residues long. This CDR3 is CASSPDRAKAFF. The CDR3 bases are TGCGCCAGCAGCCCCGACAGGGCGAAGGCTTTCTTT.

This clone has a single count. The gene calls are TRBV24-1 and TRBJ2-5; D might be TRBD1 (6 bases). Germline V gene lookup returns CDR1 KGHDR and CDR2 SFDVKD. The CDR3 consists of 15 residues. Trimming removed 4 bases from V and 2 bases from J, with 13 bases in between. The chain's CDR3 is CATSEQTDRQETQYF. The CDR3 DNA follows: TGTGCCACCAGTGAACAAACGGACAGACAAGAGACCCAGTACTTC.

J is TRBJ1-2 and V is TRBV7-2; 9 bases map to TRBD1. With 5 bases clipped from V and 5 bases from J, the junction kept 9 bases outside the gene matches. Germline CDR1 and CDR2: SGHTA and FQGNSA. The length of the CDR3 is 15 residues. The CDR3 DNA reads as TGTGCCAGCAGCATAAAAACAGGGGGCACGTATGGCTACACCTTC. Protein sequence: CASSIKTGGTYGYTF.

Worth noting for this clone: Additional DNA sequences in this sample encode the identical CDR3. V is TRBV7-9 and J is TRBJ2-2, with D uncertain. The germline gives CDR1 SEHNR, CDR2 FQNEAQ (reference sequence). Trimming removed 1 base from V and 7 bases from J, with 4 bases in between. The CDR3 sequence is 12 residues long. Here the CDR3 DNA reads TGTGCCAGCAGCTTAGTAGTCGGGGAGCTGTTTTTT. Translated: CASSLVVGELFF.

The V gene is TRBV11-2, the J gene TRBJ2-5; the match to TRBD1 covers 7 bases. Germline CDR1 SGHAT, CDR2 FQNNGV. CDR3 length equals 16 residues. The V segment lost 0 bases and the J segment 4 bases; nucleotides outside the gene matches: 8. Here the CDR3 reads CASSLENRGRIETQYF. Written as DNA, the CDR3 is TGTGCCAGCAGCTTAGAGAATAGGGGGCGGATAGAGACCCAGTACTTC.

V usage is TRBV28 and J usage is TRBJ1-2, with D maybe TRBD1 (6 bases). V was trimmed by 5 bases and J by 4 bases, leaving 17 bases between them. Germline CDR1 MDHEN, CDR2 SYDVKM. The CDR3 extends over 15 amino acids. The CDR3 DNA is TGTGCCAGCAGTCCCCCCCTGGACAGCTCCTATGGCTACACCTTC. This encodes CASSPPLDSSYGYTF.

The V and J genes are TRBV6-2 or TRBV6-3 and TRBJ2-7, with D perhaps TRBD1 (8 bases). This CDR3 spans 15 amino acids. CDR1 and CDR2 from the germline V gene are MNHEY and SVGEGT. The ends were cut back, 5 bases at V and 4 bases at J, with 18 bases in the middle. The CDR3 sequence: CASSTLYRGGYEQYF. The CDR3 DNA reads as TGTGCCAGCAGTACCCTCTACAGGGGGGGGTACGAGCAGTACTTC.

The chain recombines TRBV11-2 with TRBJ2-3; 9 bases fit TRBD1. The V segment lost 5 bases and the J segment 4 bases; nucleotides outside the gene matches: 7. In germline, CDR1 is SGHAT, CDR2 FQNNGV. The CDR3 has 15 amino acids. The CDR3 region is CASSEHRGRPDTQYF. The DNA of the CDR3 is TGTGCCAGCAGCGAACACAGGGGGCGGCCAGATACGCAGTATTTT.